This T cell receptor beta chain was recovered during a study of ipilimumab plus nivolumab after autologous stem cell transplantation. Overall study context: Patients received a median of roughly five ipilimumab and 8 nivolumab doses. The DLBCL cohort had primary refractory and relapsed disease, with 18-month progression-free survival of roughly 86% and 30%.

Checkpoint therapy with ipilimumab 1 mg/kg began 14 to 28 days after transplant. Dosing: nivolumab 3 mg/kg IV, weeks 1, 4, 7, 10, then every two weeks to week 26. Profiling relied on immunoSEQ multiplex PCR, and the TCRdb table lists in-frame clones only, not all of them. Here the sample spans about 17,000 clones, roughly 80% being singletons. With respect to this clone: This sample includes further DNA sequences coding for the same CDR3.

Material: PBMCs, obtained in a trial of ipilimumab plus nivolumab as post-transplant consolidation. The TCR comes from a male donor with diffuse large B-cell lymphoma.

The CDR3 DNA reads TGTGCCAGCAGCTTGGCAAGGGCCTACAATGAGCAGTTCTTC. Encoded protein: CASSLARAYNEQFF. The J gene is TRBJ2-1, the V gene TRBV5-6; D call uncertain. Germline V gene lookup returns CDR1 SGHDT and CDR2 YYEEEE. The CDR3 runs 14 residues. The V and J ends lost 0 bases and 2 bases respectively, with 6 bases between them.